The 20 T cell receptor beta chains below come from one sample, sequenced in a study of blood T cell repertoires in COVID-19. Libraries were prepared by immunoSEQ multiplex PCR; TCRdb keeps only in-frame clonotypes and omits some of them. The table shows 150,000 to 200,000 clones, with about 80% occurring only once. The sample was peripheral blood. The origin of the receptors is a woman in her 40s with COVID-19, enrolled during active disease.

The chain links TRBV27 to TRBJ1-6, with D maybe TRBD1 (6 bases). The CDR3 loop spans 14 amino acids. Per the germline V gene, CDR1 is MNHEY and CDR2 is SMNVEV (reference sequence). The V gene lost 5 bases and the J gene lost 7 bases, with 12 bases spanning the gap. Here the CDR3 DNA reads TGTGCCAGCAGTCCACAGGGTTACAATTCACCCCTCCACTTT. This translates into CASSPQGYNSPLHF.

The genes are TRBV30 and TRBJ2-3; no clear D gene. CDR1 is GTSNPN and CDR2 is SVGIG in the germline V gene (reference sequence). The length of the CDR3 is 14 residues. Trimming took off 4 bases at V and 1 base at J, with 12 bases between the two ends. The chain's CDR3 is CAWMRRFGTDTQYF. The DNA for the CDR3 is TGTGCCTGGATGCGGCGTTTCGGCACAGATACGCAGTATTTT.

The chain couples TRBV19 to TRBJ1-1, with TRBD1 as a possible D gene (6 bases). Germline values: CDR1 LNHDA, CDR2 SQIVND (reference sequence). V was trimmed by 7 bases and J by 7 bases, leaving 16 bases between them. The CDR3 is 13 residues long. The CDR3 is CASMSLGGVEAFF. DNA for the CDR3: TGTGCCAGTATGAGCCTAGGGGGGGTTGAAGCTTTCTTT.

Comment on this clone: A junction end diverges from the germline sequence, so it may reflect a read error. This rearrangement joins TRBV7-7 to TRBJ1-3; 8 bases are shared with TRBD1. CDR1 is SSHAT, CDR2 FNYEAQ, per germline (reference sequence). The CDR3 consists of 13 residues. The CDR3 reads CASSPDPGQGLYF. The CDR3 DNA is TGTGCTAGCAGCCCCGACCCAGGACAGGGATTATATTTT. Full variable domain (remainder filled in from reference TRBV7-7 and TRBJ1-3): GAGVSQSPRYKVTKRGQDVTLRCDPISSHATLYWYQQALGQGPEFLTYFNYEAQPDKSGLPSDRFSAERPEGSISTLTIQRTEQRDSAMYRCASSPDPGQGLYFGEGSWLTVV.

The table lists this clone with a count of one. The J gene is TRBJ1-3, the V gene TRBV7-8, with D unclear. Looked up from germline, CDR1 is SGHVS and CDR2 is FQNEAQ. The CDR3 runs 14 residues. Trimming removed 0 bases at V and 0 bases at J, with 3 bases between. For the CDR3, the DNA is TGTGCCAGCAGCTTAGCTCTCTCTGGAAACACCATATATTTT. Translation gives CASSLALSGNTIYF. Complete variable domain (other parts from reference TRBV7-8 and TRBJ1-3): GAGVSQSPRYKVAKRGQDVALRCDPISGHVSLFWYQQALGQGPEFLTYFQNEAQLDKSGLPSDRFFAERPEGSVSTLKIQRTQQEDSAVYLCASSLALSGNTIYFGEGSWLTVV.

The V and J genes are TRBV12-3 or TRBV12-4 and TRBJ2-1, with D perhaps TRBD2 (6 bases). The CDR3 sequence is 12 residues long. Trimming removed 8 bases from V and 7 bases from J, with 12 bases in between. The CDR3 spells CASRPGGNEQFF. CDR3 bases: TGTGCCAGCCGCCCAGGAGGGAATGAGCAGTTCTTC.

V usage is TRBV2 and J usage is TRBJ1-5, with D possibly being TRBD1 (6 bases). With 3 bases removed from V and 6 bases from J, the gap between germline ends came to 15 bases. Germline CDR1 SNHLY, CDR2 FYNNEI. The CDR3 extends over 15 amino acids. The CDR3 sequence is CASSDQGSAGQPQHF. CDR3 in DNA: TGTGCCAGCAGTGACCAGGGGTCGGCGGGTCAGCCCCAGCATTTT.

This chain joins TRBV7-6 and TRBJ1-1, with 7 positions matching TRBD1. V trimming: 1 base; J trimming: 3 bases; junction bases outside the gene matches: 5. The CDR3 extends over 15 amino acids. CDR1 and CDR2 from the germline V gene are SGHVS and FNYEAQ. The CDR3, as DNA: TGTGCCAGCAGCTTAGGCCTTGGGACAGACACTGAAGCTTTCTTT. As protein: CASSLGLGTDTEAFF. Filled out from reference TRBV7-6 and TRBJ1-1, the complete variable domain reads GAGVSQSPRYKVTKRGQDVALRCDPISGHVSLYWYRQALGQGPEFLTYFNYEAQQDKSGLPNDRFSAERPEGSISTLTIQRTEQRDSAMYRCASSLGLGTDTEAFFGQGTRLTVV.

This sequence joins TRBV2 and TRBJ2-6; 8 bases are shared with TRBD1. The CDR3 contains 14 residues. Trimming cost V 6 bases and J 4 bases; bases outside gene matches: 2. The germline V gene has CDR1 SNHLY and CDR2 FYNNEI. CDR3 nucleotides: TGTGCCAGCAGAAGGGACAGGGGGGCCAACGTCCTGACTTTC. Translating gives CASRRDRGANVLTF.

The genes are TRBV10-2 and TRBJ2-1; the match to TRBD2 covers 13 bases. This CDR3 comprises 16 residues. V lost 5 bases and J lost 8; bases outside the gene matches: 9. Germline lookup yields CDR1 WSHSY and CDR2 SAAADI. The CDR3 is CASSHPGLAGRDEQFF. CDR3 nucleotides: TGCGCCAGCAGTCACCCGGGACTAGCGGGAAGGGATGAGCAGTTCTTC.

The V gene is TRBV5-1, the J gene TRBJ1-1; TRBD1 might be the D (5 bases). The CDR3 has 15 residues. Trimming removed 0 bases from V and 3 bases from J, with 12 bases in between. Germline V gene data show CDR1 as SGHRS and CDR2 as YFSETQ. CDR3 in amino acids: CASSLVVGRDTEAFF. The DNA for the CDR3 is TGCGCCAGCAGCTTGGTAGTGGGGCGCGACACTGAAGCTTTCTTT. Variable domain in full (rest from reference TRBV5-1 and TRBJ1-1): KAGVTQTPRYLIKTRGQQVTLSCSPISGHRSVSWYQQTPGQGLQFLFEYFSETQRNKGNFPGRFSGRQFSNSRSEMNVSTLELGDSALYLCASSLVVGRDTEAFFGQGTRLTVV.

The chain combines TRBV10-2 with TRBJ2-7; possibly TRBD1 for D (6 bases). The V gene's germline CDR1 is WSHSY and CDR2 SAAADI. Trimming shortened V by 5 bases and J by 1 base, and 6 bases separated the two germline ends. The CDR3 is 12 amino acids. The CDR3 sequence: CASSTGSYEQYF. CDR3 nucleotides: TGCGCCAGCAGTACAGGGTCCTACGAGCAGTACTTC.

The V gene is TRBV4-2, the J gene TRBJ1-5, with no clear D. This CDR3 is 14 amino acids long. Germline-derived CDR1 and CDR2 are LGHNA and YNFKEQ. V shed 0 bases and J shed 4 bases, with 7 bases lying between them. CDR3 in amino acids: CASSQDADNQPQHF. The DNA of the CDR3 is TGTGCCAGCAGCCAAGATGCGGATAATCAGCCCCAGCATTTT.

This chain joins TRBV4-1 and TRBJ1-1; 8 bases are a match to TRBD1. V dropped 2 bases and J dropped 3; count of bases not matched to a gene: 5. The V gene's germline CDR1 is MGHRA and CDR2 YSYEKL. The CDR3 consists of 15 residues. For the CDR3, the DNA is TGCGCCAGCAGCCAACGGTCACAGGGGGACACTGAAGCTTTCTTT. Amino acid sequence: CASSQRSQGDTEAFF.

The CDR3 reads CASSTSPGLAAYF. As DNA, the CDR3 is TGTGCCAGCAGTACGAGCCCGGGACTAGCGGCTTACTTC. This chain links TRBV28 with TRBJ2-5; 11 bases agree with TRBD2. Losses at the gene ends were 5 bases for V and 14 bases for J; bases not matched to a gene: 10. Germline-derived CDR1 and CDR2 are MDHEN and SYDVKM. This CDR3 contains 13 residues.

This clone has just one count. The chain has TRBV2 and TRBJ1-5, with TRBD1 matching 7 bases. Trimming cost V 7 bases and J 6 bases; bases outside gene matches: 9. The CDR3 is made up of 14 amino acids. In germline, CDR1 is SNHLY, CDR2 FYNNEI. CDR3 bases: TGTGCCAGCACCAACGACAGGGAATTTCAGCCCCAGCATTTT. It codes for CASTNDREFQPQHF.

The genes are TRBV30 and TRBJ1-5; 7 bases line up with TRBD1. Germline-derived CDR1 and CDR2 are GTSNPN and SVGIG (reference sequence). CDR3 length: 15 residues. The J segment lost 5 bases and the V segment lost 3 bases, leaving 10 bases of the junction unmatched. The CDR3 nucleotides are TGTGCCTGGAGACGACCCGACAGGGAGGATCAGCCCCAGCATTTT. It yields the protein CAWRRPDREDQPQHF.

This clone was observed a single time. The chain is built from TRBV7-8 and TRBJ1-1; D gene unclear. Trimming cost V 5 bases and J 1 base, with 8 bases left between them. The CDR3 sequence is 13 residues long. CDR1 and CDR2 (germline): SGHVS, FQNEAQ. CDR3 sequence reads: CASSRPRNTEAFF. As DNA, the CDR3 is TGTGCCAGCAGCCGCCCCAGGAACACTGAAGCTTTCTTT.

The genes are TRBV10-2 and TRBJ2-1, with 7 bases aligning to TRBD2. The germline V gene encodes CDR1 WSHSY and CDR2 SAAADI. The CDR3 totals 15 residues. Germline trimming cut 0 bases from V and 8 bases from J; bases unmatched to any gene: 7. CDR3 sequence reads: CASSESRGLSHEQFF. CDR3 bases: TGCGCCAGCAGTGAGTCGAGGGGACTATCCCATGAGCAGTTCTTC.

The chain couples TRBV11-2 to TRBJ2-3, with TRBD1 matching over 9 bases. J was trimmed by 5 bases and V by 1 base; bases with no gene match: 10. The CDR3 has 17 amino acids. Germline CDR1 and CDR2: SGHAT and FQNNGV. CDR3 in DNA: TGTGCCAGCAGCTTAGTAGTCTGGACAGGGGATAAAGATACGCAGTATTTT. Its translation is CASSLVVWTGDKDTQYF.